Here is one T cell receptor beta chain with its context. The antigen is unknown. This specimen comes from a study of T cell repertoires in cytomegalovirus infection. Study information: Well-studied HLA-B-restricted epitopes and recently identified HLA-C-restricted epitopes of CMV were both used in the study. CMV infection together with matching HLA type was indicated by public TCR beta signatures. Study-wide results and caveats: Cumulative frequency of public TCR beta families picked out carriers of CMV plus the relevant HLA. The ex vivo response showed dominance by HLA-C-restricted CMV-specific TCR beta clonotypes.

TCRdb independently ran MiXCR on the reads; one entry per CDR3 protein. Among some 560,000 distinct CDR3 sequences listed, around 40% were seen once. V dropped 5 bases and J dropped 5 bases, with 12 bases sitting between them. The CDR3 runs to 13 residues. CDR1 is MDHEN and CDR2 is SYDVKM in the germline V gene. The genes are TRBV28 and TRBJ1-2; D is perhaps TRBD1 (6 bases). This receptor was taken from a human donor in good health (CMV status not recorded). Some clones in this sample may be carry-over from other donors' samples. This material consisted of cultured PBMCs, taken from culture after CMV antigen stimulation. DNA for the CDR3: TGTGCCAGCAGTCCACAGGGTTGGTATGGCTACACCTTC. Protein: CASSPQGWYGYTF.